Given below is one TCR beta chain in context. Its specificity is not known. The data were taken from a study of cytomegalovirus exposure and HLA in healthy donors. Likely unrecorded immune exposures existed in these nominally healthy donors. V dropped 1 base and J dropped 6 bases, with 16 bases sitting between them. The CDR3 totals 14 residues. CDR1 and CDR2 from the germline V gene are GTSNPN and SVGIG (reference sequence). Study results and limitations: Most TCR sequences proved rare, with some public TCRs found in many donors. An assumption of roughly uniform sequencing depth across donors underlay the presence/absence analyses.

Vbeta (60) and Jbeta (13) primers were used in the PCR. Authors' analysis steps: It was a later analysis that counted roughly 80 million unique TCR beta chains, of which some 9.9 million were shared. Profiling relied on immunoSEQ multiplex PCR, and the TCRdb table lists in-frame clones only, not all of them. That table gives V, J and clone size, and the DNA gave D and trimming. The sample has around 93,000 clones, around four fifths seen once. The chain carries TRBV30 and TRBJ2-7; no clear D gene. Material: PBMCs. The sequence derives from a young man in good health and CMV-seropositive. The CDR3 DNA is TGTGCCTGGAGTGATTTCCCCTCTAACGGCGAGCAGTACTTC. It translates to CAWSDFPSNGEQYF.